The 9 T cell receptor beta chains listed next were all sequenced from one sample in a study of shared clonotypes between healthy human individuals. Using immunoSEQ multiplex PCR, the repertoire was profiled, and TCRdb retains in-frame clones only, with some absent. Here the sample spans hundreds of thousands of clones, approximately 73% being singletons. Material: memory CD4+ T cells sorted from blood. Subset given: CD45RA-negative fraction. The receptors were sampled from a woman in her twenties or thirties in good health.

The rearrangement links TRBV6-1 to TRBJ2-7, with 13 positions matching TRBD2. Trimming cost V 0 bases and J 7 bases; bases outside gene matches: 3. There are 15 residues in the CDR3. Germline lookup yields CDR1 MNHNS and CDR2 SASEGT. The CDR3 spells CASSEATSGRREQYF. The CDR3 region has the DNA TGTGCCAGCAGTGAAGCGACTAGCGGGAGGAGAGAGCAGTACTTC.

This clone came up a few times. This sample also contains other DNA sequences that code for the same CDR3. CDR3 amino acids: CASSGTNYGYTF. The CDR3 DNA is TGTGCCAGCAGTGGTACAAACTATGGCTACACCTTC. J is TRBJ1-2 and V is TRBV6-6; no clear D. V lost 5 bases and J 2 bases, leaving 6 bases between the germline ends. Germline CDR1 reads MNHNY; CDR2 reads SVGAGI (reference sequence). There are 12 residues in the CDR3.

The chain uses TRBV4-2 and TRBJ1-6; the D gene is possibly TRBD1 (5 bases). This CDR3 comprises 13 residues. V was cut by 8 bases and J by 6 bases, with 11 bases left in between. Per germline, CDR1 LGHNA and CDR2 YNFKEQ. CDR3: CASEGAPNSPLHF. The DNA of the CDR3 is TGTGCCAGCGAAGGGGCTCCTAATTCACCCCTCCACTTT.

The chain uses TRBV5-1 and TRBJ1-1; D might be TRBD1 (6 bases). Per germline, CDR1 SGHRS and CDR2 YFSETQ. The V end was cut by 0 bases, the J end by 3 bases, with 9 bases between. The CDR3 covers 14 residues. CDR3 DNA sequence: TGCGCCAGCAGCTTGGAGGCAGGGGACACTGAAGCTTTCTTT. Encoded protein: CASSLEAGDTEAFF.

The chain employs TRBV7-7 and TRBJ2-2; 9 bases fit TRBD1. V lost 5 bases and J lost 5; bases outside the gene matches: 6. The CDR3 is made up of 15 amino acids. Germline loops: CDR1 SSHAT, CDR2 FNYEAQ (reference sequence). The CDR3 protein is CASSRTGGRTGELFF. The CDR3, as DNA: TGTGCCAGCAGCCGAACAGGGGGCCGGACCGGGGAGCTGTTTTTT.

This clone has a count of ten or more. V gene TRBV28 combines with J gene TRBJ1-5; 9 bases agree with TRBD1. Trimming at V came to 3 bases and at J to 14 bases, leaving 5 bases not matched to a gene. CDR1 MDHEN and CDR2 SYDVKM come from the germline V gene. The CDR3 runs to 12 residues. CDR3 region: CASSLTDRGKHF. The DNA of the CDR3 is TGTGCCAGCAGTTTGACGGACAGGGGAAAGCATTTT.

This chain uses TRBV6-5 with TRBJ1-1; D unclear. CDR1 MNHEY and CDR2 SVGAGI come from the germline V gene. The V end was cut by 7 bases, the J end by 3 bases, with 12 bases between. There are 13 residues in the CDR3. The CDR3: CASTGDRDTEAFF. DNA of the CDR3: TGTGCCAGCACTGGGGATCGCGACACTGAAGCTTTCTTT.

The rearrangement joins TRBV7-3 to TRBJ1-1; no clear D gene. Germline lookup yields CDR1 SGHTA and CDR2 FQGTGA. Trimming cost V 5 bases and J 1 base, with 11 bases left between them. This CDR3 spans 14 amino acids. The chain's CDR3 is CASSAKGGNTEAFF. The CDR3 DNA sequence: TGTGCCAGCAGCGCAAAGGGAGGGAACACTGAAGCTTTCTTT.

This clone was counted only a few times. The rearrangement links TRBV7-9 to TRBJ2-3, with unresolved D. V lost 2 bases and J 6 bases, leaving 9 bases between the germline ends. Germline CDR1 SEHNR, CDR2 FQNEAQ (reference sequence). This CDR3 region has 13 residues. CDR3 protein: CASSLTNKDTQYF. CDR3 coding DNA: TGTGCCAGCAGCTTAACTAATAAGGATACGCAGTATTTT.